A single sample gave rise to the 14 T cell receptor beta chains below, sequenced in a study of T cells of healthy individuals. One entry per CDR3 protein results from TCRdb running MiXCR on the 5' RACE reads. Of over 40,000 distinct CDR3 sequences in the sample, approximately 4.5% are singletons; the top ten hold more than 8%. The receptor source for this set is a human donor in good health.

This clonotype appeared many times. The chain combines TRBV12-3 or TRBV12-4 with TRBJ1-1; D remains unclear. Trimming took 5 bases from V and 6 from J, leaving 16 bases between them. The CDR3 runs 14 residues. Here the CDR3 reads CASSTTGLLAEAFF. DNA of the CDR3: TGTGCCAGCAGTACCACCGGCCTCTTGGCTGAAGCTTTCTTT.

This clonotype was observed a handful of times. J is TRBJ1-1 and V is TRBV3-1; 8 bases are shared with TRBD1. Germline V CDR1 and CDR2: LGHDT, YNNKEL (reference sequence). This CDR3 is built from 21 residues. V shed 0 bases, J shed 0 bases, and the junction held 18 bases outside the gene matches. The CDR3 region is CASSQDYLPWAQGALNTEAFF. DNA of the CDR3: TGTGCCAGCAGCCAAGATTATCTACCATGGGCTCAGGGGGCTCTGAACACTGAAGCTTTCTTT.

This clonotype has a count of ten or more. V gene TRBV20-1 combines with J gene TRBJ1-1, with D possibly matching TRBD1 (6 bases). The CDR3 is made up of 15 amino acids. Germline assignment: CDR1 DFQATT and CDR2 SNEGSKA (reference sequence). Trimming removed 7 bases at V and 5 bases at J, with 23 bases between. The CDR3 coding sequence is TGCAGTGTCATCCAGACAGGACATCCGAGGACTGAAGCTTTCTTT. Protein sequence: CSVIQTGHPRTEAFF.

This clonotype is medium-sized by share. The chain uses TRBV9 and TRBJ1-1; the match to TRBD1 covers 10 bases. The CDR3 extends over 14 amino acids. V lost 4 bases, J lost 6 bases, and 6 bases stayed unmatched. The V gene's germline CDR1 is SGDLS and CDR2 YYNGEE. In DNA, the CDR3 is TGTGCCAGCAGCTACTCCGGGACAGGGGCTGAAGCTTTCTTT. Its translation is CASSYSGTGAEAFF.

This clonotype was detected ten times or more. The CDR3 loop is CASSYLGLAGVLYNEQFF. The CDR3 DNA sequence: TGTGCCAGCAGTTACTTGGGACTAGCGGGAGTTTTATACAATGAGCAGTTCTTC. This chain joins TRBV6-2 or TRBV6-3 and TRBJ2-1; TRBD2 matches 14 bases. Germline CDR1 MNHEY, CDR2 SVGEGT. The CDR3 is 18 residues long. J lost 4 bases, V lost 1 base, and 6 bases had no gene match.

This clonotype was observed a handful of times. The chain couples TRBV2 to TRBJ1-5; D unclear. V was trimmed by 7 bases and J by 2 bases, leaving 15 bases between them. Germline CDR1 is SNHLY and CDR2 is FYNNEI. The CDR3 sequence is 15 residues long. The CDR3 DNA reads TGTGCCAGCAACCCAGGTTCAATCGGCAATCAGCCCCAGCATTTT. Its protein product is CASNPGSIGNQPQHF.

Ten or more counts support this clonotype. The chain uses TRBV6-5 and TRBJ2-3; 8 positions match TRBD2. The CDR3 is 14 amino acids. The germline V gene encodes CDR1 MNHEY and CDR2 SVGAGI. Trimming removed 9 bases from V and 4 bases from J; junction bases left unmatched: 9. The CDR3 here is CASQGGRKADTQYF. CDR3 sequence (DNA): TGTGCCAGTCAAGGCGGGAGGAAGGCAGATACGCAGTATTTT.

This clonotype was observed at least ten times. CDR3 amino acids: CASSPLTGGSNQPQHF. CDR3 in DNA: TGTGCCAGCAGCCCATTGACAGGGGGTAGCAATCAGCCCCAGCATTTT. The gene calls are TRBV7-8 and TRBJ1-5, with 9 bases aligning to TRBD1. This CDR3 spans 16 amino acids. Trimming removed 5 bases from V and 0 bases from J; junction bases left unmatched: 5. CDR1 and CDR2 from the germline V gene are SGHVS and FQNEAQ.

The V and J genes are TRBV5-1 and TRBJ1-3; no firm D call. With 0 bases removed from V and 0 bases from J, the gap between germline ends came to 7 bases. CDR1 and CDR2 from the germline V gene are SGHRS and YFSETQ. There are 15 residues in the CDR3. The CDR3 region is CASSLEGSSGNTIYF. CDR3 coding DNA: TGCGCCAGCAGCTTGGAAGGCAGCTCTGGAAACACCATATATTTT.

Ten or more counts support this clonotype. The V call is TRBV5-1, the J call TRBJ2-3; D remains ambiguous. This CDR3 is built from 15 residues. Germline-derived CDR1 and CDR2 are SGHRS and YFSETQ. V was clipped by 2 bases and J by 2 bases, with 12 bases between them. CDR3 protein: CASSFYRTFTDTQYF. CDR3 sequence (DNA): TGCGCCAGCAGCTTCTACCGAACCTTCACAGATACGCAGTATTTT.

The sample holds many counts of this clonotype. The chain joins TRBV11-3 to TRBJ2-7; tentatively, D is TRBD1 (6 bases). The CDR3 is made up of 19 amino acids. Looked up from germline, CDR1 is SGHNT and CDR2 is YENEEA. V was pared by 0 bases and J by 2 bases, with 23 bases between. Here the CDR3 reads CASSLDRGGRPTGTYEQYF. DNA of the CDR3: TGTGCCAGCAGCTTAGATAGAGGGGGACGCCCGACAGGCACCTACGAGCAGTACTTC.

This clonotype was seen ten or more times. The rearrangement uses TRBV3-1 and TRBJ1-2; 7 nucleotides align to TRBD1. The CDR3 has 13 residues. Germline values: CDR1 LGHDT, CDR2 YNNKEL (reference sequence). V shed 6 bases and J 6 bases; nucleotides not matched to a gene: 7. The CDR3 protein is CASSPQGLHGYTF. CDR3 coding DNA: TGTGCCAGCAGTCCACAGGGGTTACATGGCTACACCTTC.

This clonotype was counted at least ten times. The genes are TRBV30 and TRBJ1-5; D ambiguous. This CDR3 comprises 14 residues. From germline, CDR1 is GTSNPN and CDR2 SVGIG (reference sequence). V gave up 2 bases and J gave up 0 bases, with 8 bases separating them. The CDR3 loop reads CAWSSGVSNQPQHF. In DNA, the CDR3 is TGTGCCTGGAGTTCTGGGGTTAGCAATCAGCCCCAGCATTTT.

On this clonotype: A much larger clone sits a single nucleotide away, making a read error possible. The CDR3 nucleotides are TGCAGCGTTATGTTCACCGGGGAGCTGTTTTTT. This sequence encodes CSVMFTGELFF. The rearrangement links TRBV29-1 to TRBJ2-2, with D unclear. The V gene lost 5 bases and the J gene lost 4 bases, with 5 bases spanning the gap. The V gene's germline CDR1 is SQVTM and CDR2 ANQGSEA. The CDR3 contains 11 residues.